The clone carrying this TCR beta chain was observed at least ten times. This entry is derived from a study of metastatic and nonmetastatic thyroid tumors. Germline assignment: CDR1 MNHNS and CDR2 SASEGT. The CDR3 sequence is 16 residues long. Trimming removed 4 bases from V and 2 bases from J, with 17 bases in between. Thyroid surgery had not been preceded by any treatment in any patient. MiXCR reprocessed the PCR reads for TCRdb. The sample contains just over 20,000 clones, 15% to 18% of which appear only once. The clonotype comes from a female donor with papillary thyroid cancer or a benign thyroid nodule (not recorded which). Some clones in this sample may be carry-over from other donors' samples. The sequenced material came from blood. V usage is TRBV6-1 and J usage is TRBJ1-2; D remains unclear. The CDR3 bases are TGTGCCAGCAGTGTGACCCAGGTTAGCGGGAACTATGGCTACACCTTC. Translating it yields CASSVTQVSGNYGYTF.